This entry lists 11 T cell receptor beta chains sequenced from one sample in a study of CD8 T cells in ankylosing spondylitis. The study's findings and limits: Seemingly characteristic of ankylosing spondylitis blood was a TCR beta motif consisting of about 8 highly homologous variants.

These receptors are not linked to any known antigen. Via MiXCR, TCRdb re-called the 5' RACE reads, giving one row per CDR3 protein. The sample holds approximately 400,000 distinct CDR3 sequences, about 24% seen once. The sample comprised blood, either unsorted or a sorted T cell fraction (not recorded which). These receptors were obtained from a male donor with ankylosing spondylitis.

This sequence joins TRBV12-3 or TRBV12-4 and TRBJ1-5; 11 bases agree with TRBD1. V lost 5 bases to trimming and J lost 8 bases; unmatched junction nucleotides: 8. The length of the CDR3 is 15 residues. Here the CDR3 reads CASSLGTGGKEPQHF. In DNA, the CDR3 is TGTGCCAGCAGTCTCGGGACAGGGGGAAAGGAGCCCCAGCATTTT.

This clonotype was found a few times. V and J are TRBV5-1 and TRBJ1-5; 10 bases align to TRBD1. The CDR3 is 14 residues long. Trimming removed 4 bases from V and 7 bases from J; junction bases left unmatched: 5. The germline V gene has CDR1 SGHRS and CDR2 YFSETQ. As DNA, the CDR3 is TGCGCCAGCAGCATGACAGGGGGCGAGCAGCCCCAGCATTTT. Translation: CASSMTGGEQPQHF.

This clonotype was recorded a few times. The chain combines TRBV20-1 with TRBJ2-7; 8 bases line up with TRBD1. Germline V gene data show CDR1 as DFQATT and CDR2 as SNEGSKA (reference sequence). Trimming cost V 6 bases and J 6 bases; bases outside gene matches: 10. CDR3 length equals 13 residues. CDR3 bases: TGCAGTGCCCCGGGACAGGTATCTAGCGAGCAGTACTTC. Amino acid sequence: CSAPGQVSSEQYF.

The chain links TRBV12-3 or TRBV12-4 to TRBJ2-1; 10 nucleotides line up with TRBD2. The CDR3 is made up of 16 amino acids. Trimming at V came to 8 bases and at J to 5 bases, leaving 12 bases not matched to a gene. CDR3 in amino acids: CASGTLLAGVNNEQFF. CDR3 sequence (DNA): TGTGCCAGCGGGACCCTCCTAGCGGGAGTCAACAATGAGCAGTTCTTC.

CDR3 DNA sequence: TGCGCCAGCAGTGGTAATTTCGGTGGGACCGGGGAGCTGTTTTTT. It encodes CASSGNFGGTGELFF. This chain links TRBV5-1 with TRBJ2-2; D remains unclear. Trimming removed 5 bases from V and 5 bases from J, with 16 bases in between. The CDR3 is made up of 15 amino acids. Germline V gene lookup returns CDR1 SGHRS and CDR2 YFSETQ.

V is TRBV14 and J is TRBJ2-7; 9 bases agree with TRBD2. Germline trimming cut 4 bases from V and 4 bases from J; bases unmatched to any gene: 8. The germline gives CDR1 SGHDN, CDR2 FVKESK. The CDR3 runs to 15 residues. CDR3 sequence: CASSPQLAGGYEQYF. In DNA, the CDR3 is TGTGCCAGCAGCCCACAGCTCGCGGGAGGGTACGAGCAGTACTTC. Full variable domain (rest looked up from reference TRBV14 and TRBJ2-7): EAGVTQFPSHSVIEKGQTVTLRCDPISGHDNLYWYRRVMGKEIKFLLHFVKESKQDESGMPNNRFLAERTGGTYSTLKVQPAELEDSGVYFCASSPQLAGGYEQYFGPGTRLTVT.

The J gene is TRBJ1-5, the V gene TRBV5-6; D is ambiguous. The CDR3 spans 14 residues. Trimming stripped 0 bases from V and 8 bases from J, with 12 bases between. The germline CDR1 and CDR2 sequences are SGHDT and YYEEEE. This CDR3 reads CASSLAGRVEPQHF. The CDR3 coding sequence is TGTGCCAGCAGCTTGGCCGGGCGGGTGGAGCCCCAGCATTTT.

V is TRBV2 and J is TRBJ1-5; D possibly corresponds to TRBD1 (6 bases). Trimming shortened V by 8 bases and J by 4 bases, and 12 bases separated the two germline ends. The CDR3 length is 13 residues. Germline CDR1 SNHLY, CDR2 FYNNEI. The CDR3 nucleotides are TGTGCCAGCCTCAGGGACACGAATCAGCCCCAGCATTTT. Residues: CASLRDTNQPQHF.

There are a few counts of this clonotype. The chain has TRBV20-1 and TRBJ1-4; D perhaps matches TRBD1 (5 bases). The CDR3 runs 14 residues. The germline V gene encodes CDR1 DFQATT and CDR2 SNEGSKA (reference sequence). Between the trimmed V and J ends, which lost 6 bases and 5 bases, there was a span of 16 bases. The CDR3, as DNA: TGCAGTGCGAATGAGCAGGGTAGGAATGAAAAACTGTTTTTT. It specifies CSANEQGRNEKLFF.

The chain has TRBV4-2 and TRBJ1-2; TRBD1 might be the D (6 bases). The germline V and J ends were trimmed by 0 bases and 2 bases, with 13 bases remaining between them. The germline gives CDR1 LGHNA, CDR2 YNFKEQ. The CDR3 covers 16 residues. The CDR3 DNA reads TGTGCCAGCAGCCAAGATCTAAGAGGACAGAACTATGGCTACACCTTC. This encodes CASSQDLRGQNYGYTF.

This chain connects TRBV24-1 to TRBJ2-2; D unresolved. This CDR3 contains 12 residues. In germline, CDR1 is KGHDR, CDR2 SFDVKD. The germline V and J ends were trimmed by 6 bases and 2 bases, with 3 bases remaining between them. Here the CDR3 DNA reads TGTGCCACCAGTTCAAACACCGGGGAGCTGTTTTTT. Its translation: CATSSNTGELFF.